The subject of this entry is one T cell receptor beta chain. This entry comes from a study of blood T cell repertoires in COVID-19. Sequencing used immunoSEQ multiplex PCR; TCRdb keeps in-frame clones, though not all of them. The data contain about 360,000 clones, 75% to 90% of them singletons. V lost 4 bases to trimming and J lost 2 bases, with 15 bases between them. From germline, CDR1 is SGHDT and CDR2 YYEEEE. The CDR3 is 15 amino acids. The Seattle patients, enrolled during active infection, were followed longitudinally. This receptor was obtained from a woman in her sixties with COVID-19, enrolled during active disease. This chain joins TRBV5-6 and TRBJ1-1; a possible D gene is TRBD1 (5 bases). Sequencing used peripheral blood. CDR3 amino acids: CASSLFQGENTEAFF. The CDR3 DNA reads TGTGCCAGCAGCCTCTTCCAGGGTGAAAACACTGAAGCTTTCTTT.